This T cell receptor (beta chain) originates from a study of T cell changes during pregnancy in multiple sclerosis. After removal of 5 bases from V and 5 bases from J, the junction contained 12 bases not matched to a gene. This CDR3 spans 15 amino acids. In germline, CDR1 is MNHEY, CDR2 SMNVEV (reference sequence). This clone was counted a single time. Clones were sequenced by immunoSEQ multiplex PCR, and TCRdb holds only the in-frame ones, with some missing. Counted here are more than 50,000 clones, roughly 94% occurring once; the ten biggest clones make up less than 3%. The clonotype comes from a female donor with multiple sclerosis, enrolled in a pregnancy study. Sequenced here: CD8+ T cells from peripheral blood mononuclear cells, sampled after pregnancy. J is TRBJ2-7 and V is TRBV27; 7 bases are shared with TRBD1. This CDR3 is CASSPFDRVSDEQYF. The CDR3 nucleotides are TGTGCCAGCAGTCCCTTTGACAGGGTATCGGACGAGCAGTACTTC.